Below are 23 T cell receptor beta chains sequenced from a single sample in a study of shared T cell receptors in the human thymus. The protocol was immunoSEQ multiplex PCR, while the TCRdb copy is restricted to in-frame clones and leaves out a portion. Of hundreds of thousands of clones listed, more than 85% were seen once; the top ten hold approximately 0.018%. Sequencing was performed on thymocytes. Receptor source: a human donor.

This clone appeared once. The genes are TRBV10-1 and TRBJ2-1, with 9 bases lining up with TRBD2. Per germline, CDR1 WNHNN and CDR2 SYGVQD (reference sequence). CDR3 length: 14 amino acids. The J segment lost 10 bases and the V segment lost 7 bases, leaving 11 bases of the junction unmatched. In nucleotides, the CDR3 is TGCGCCAGCACCTGGACTAGCGCCCGAGACGAGCAGTTCTTC. Translating it yields CASTWTSARDEQFF.

The chain links TRBV4-1 to TRBJ1-2; possible D gene TRBD1, 5 bases. This CDR3 spans 14 amino acids. Germline V CDR1 and CDR2: MGHRA, YSYEKL. The V and J ends lost 2 bases and 8 bases respectively, with 15 bases between them. CDR3 nucleotides: TGCGCCAGCAGCCAACCGGAGAGGGGTAGGGGCTACACCTTC. Translated: CASSQPERGRGYTF.

The gene calls are TRBV7-6 and TRBJ1-1; D gene unclear. V gave up 1 base and J gave up 1 base, with 16 bases separating them. Germline CDR1 SGHVS, CDR2 FNYEAQ. The CDR3 sequence is 17 residues long. CDR3 region: CASSLEGSHRSNTEAFF. In DNA, the CDR3 is TGTGCCAGCAGCTTAGAGGGCTCGCATAGGTCGAACACTGAAGCTTTCTTT.

CDR3 DNA: TGCGCCAGCAGTGACCCGGGGTCAACCGGGGAGCTGTTTTTT. Protein product: CASSDPGSTGELFF. The chain carries TRBV10-2 and TRBJ2-2; tentatively, D is TRBD2 (5 bases). The CDR3 is 14 amino acids. Trimming took 3 bases from V and 5 from J, leaving 10 bases between them. Germline V gene lookup returns CDR1 WSHSY and CDR2 SAAADI.

Turning to this clone: One end of the junction varies from germline; a read error may be responsible. The chain is built from TRBV4-1 and TRBJ2-7, with TRBD2 matching over 9 bases. The germline V gene has CDR1 MGHRA and CDR2 YSYEKL. The CDR3 length is 16 residues. CDR3 in DNA: TGTGCCAGCAGCTTTAGGGACGGGACTAGCTCGTACGAGCAGTACTTC. It translates to CASSFRDGTSSYEQYF.

The chain couples TRBV28 to TRBJ1-5, with 8 positions matching TRBD1. CDR1 and CDR2 from the germline V gene are MDHEN and SYDVKM. The CDR3 is 17 amino acids. J was trimmed by 0 bases and V by 1 base; bases with no gene match: 5. The CDR3 is CASSLYGQGHSNQPQHF. The DNA of the CDR3 is TGTGCCAGCAGTTTATACGGACAGGGACATAGCAATCAGCCCCAGCATTTT.

In this sample, this clone turned up once. The gene calls are TRBV30 and TRBJ2-7, with TRBD2 as a possible D gene (6 bases). The CDR3 is 13 amino acids. Germline V gene lookup returns CDR1 GTSNPN and CDR2 SVGIG (reference sequence). V dropped 5 bases and J dropped 0 bases, with 11 bases sitting between them. CDR3 DNA: TGTGCCTGGGGCCGGGGGAGCTCCTACGAGCAGTACTTC. This codes for CAWGRGSSYEQYF. Full variable domain (outside the CDR3, taken from reference TRBV30 and TRBJ2-7): SQTIHQWPATLVQPVGSPLSLECTVEGTSNPNLYWYRQAAGRGLQLLFYSVGIGQISSEVPQNLSASRPQDRQFILSSKKLLLSDSGFYLCAWGRGSSYEQYFGPGTRLTVT.

The chain recombines TRBV4-2 with TRBJ2-3; TRBD1 is a possible D gene (6 bases). The V end was cut by 2 bases, the J end by 0 bases, with 21 bases between. This CDR3 spans 19 amino acids. Germline V gene data show CDR1 as LGHNA and CDR2 as YNFKEQ. CDR3 nucleotides: TGTGCCAGCAGCCAAAATAAGGTGACAGGCCCTATTAGCACAGATACGCAGTATTTT. Translation: CASSQNKVTGPISTDTQYF.

This clone was picked up one time. The genes are TRBV30 and TRBJ1-4; TRBD1 matches at 7 bases. The CDR3 has 15 amino acids. CDR1 is GTSNPN, CDR2 SVGIG, per germline (reference sequence). The V gene end was trimmed by 5 bases and the J gene end by 5 bases; junction bases not matched to a gene: 11. The CDR3 sequence: CAWGAPDRQNEKLFF. The CDR3 DNA follows: TGTGCCTGGGGGGCCCCGGACAGGCAAAATGAAAAACTGTTTTTT.

In its sample, this clone was seen once. The sample contains more than one DNA sequence encoding this CDR3. V is TRBV15 and J is TRBJ2-1; 10 nucleotides align to TRBD1. V trimming: 1 base; J trimming: 7 bases; junction bases outside the gene matches: 4. The CDR3 is made up of 15 amino acids. CDR1 and CDR2 (germline): LNHNV, YYDKDF (reference sequence). In DNA form, the CDR3 reads TGTGCCACCAGCAGAGCGACAGGGGGCTGGAATGAGCAGTTCTTC. It specifies CATSRATGGWNEQFF.

The chain is built from TRBV12-5 and TRBJ2-1; possibly TRBD2 for D (6 bases). V lost 0 bases, J lost 0 bases, and 12 bases lay in between. The length of the CDR3 is 17 residues. CDR1 is LGHNT, CDR2 FRNRAP, per germline. CDR3 sequence: CASGLVPGGSSYNEQFF. The CDR3 DNA reads TGTGCTAGTGGTTTGGTACCTGGAGGGAGCTCCTACAATGAGCAGTTCTTC.

The chain couples TRBV5-6 to TRBJ2-7; D possibly corresponds to TRBD2 (5 bases). Deletions cut 5 bases from V and 0 bases from J, with 18 bases between. The CDR3 length is 16 residues. Germline CDR1 is SGHDT and CDR2 is YYEEEE. CDR3 residues: CASRCRAEAISYEQYF. CDR3 bases: TGTGCCAGCAGGTGCCGGGCGGAGGCCATCTCCTACGAGCAGTACTTC.

This clone was seen only once. J is TRBJ1-1 and V is TRBV5-1, with 12 bases that match TRBD1. This CDR3 contains 18 residues. V gave up 6 bases and J gave up 1 base; unmatched junction bases: 13. Germline CDR1 and CDR2: SGHRS and YFSETQ. CDR3: CASTLLGQGALRNTEAFF. The CDR3 nucleotides are TGCGCCAGCACCTTACTGGGACAGGGGGCATTAAGGAACACTGAAGCTTTCTTT.

CDR3 bases: TGTGCCAGCAGCAATTCAGGCAATGAGCAGTTCTTC. It encodes CASSNSGNEQFF. The chain carries TRBV21-1 and TRBJ2-1; the table calls TRBD1, which could not be checked here. TRBV21-1 is flagged as a pseudogene. The CDR3 is 12 residues long.

The gene calls are TRBV10-3 and TRBJ1-1; D uncertain. V was clipped by 4 bases and J by 6 bases, with 6 bases between them. CDR1 and CDR2 from the germline V gene are ENHRY and SYGVKD. This CDR3 region has 11 residues. For the CDR3, the DNA is TGTGCCATCAGTGGCCTGGCTGAAGCTTTCTTT. Translating it yields CAISGLAEAFF.

This sequence joins TRBV7-2 and TRBJ2-1; 11 bases are a match to TRBD2. V trimming: 1 base; J trimming: 7 bases; junction bases outside the gene matches: 9. Germline CDR1 is SGHTA and CDR2 is FQGNSA. This CDR3 contains 17 residues. Here the CDR3 reads CASSLGRLAGGSNEQFF. CDR3 nucleotide sequence: TGTGCCAGCAGCTTAGGAAGGCTAGCGGGAGGTTCGAATGAGCAGTTCTTC.

The rearrangement joins TRBV7-2 to TRBJ2-7; 13 bases align to TRBD2. Trimming removed 2 bases from V and 1 base from J; junction bases left unmatched: 11. This CDR3 contains 19 residues. In germline, CDR1 is SGHTA, CDR2 FQGNSA. DNA of the CDR3: TGTGCCAGCAGCTTATACGGGACTAGCGGGACCGACTATTCCTACGAGCAGTACTTC. Its protein product is CASSLYGTSGTDYSYEQYF.

The V and J genes are TRBV27 and TRBJ2-5; no reliable D call. V was clipped by 5 bases and J by 3 bases, with 4 bases between them. This CDR3 contains 11 residues. From germline, CDR1 is MNHEY and CDR2 SMNVEV (reference sequence). In DNA, the CDR3 is TGTGCCAGCAGTGGAGAAGAGACCCAGTACTTC. Translating it yields CASSGEETQYF.

This clone was counted once. The chain recombines TRBV4-2 with TRBJ1-1, with D perhaps matching TRBD1 (6 bases). This CDR3 is built from 17 residues. Per germline, CDR1 LGHNA and CDR2 YNFKEQ. V shed 3 bases and J shed 4 bases, with 21 bases lying between them. CDR3 nucleotides: TGTGCCAGCAGCCACTCCTCCCGGGGGGCAGGTGGCACTGAAGCTTTCTTT. Translated: CASSHSSRGAGGTEAFF.

The CDR3 bases are TGTGCCAGCAGTCCGGGTGGACATGGCAATCAGCCCCAGCATTTT. Translation gives CASSPGGHGNQPQHF. The V and J genes are TRBV27 and TRBJ1-5, with a possible D match to TRBD1 (5 bases). The CDR3 sequence is 15 residues long. V was shortened by 5 bases and J by 2 bases, with 13 bases between the two germline ends. CDR1 is MNHEY and CDR2 is SMNVEV in the germline V gene (reference sequence).

The chain has TRBV5-1 and TRBJ2-7; D remains unclear. Germline V gene data show CDR1 as SGHRS and CDR2 as YFSETQ. Trimming removed 4 bases at V and 3 bases at J, with 14 bases between. This CDR3 contains 14 residues. The CDR3 bases are TGCGCCAGCAGCCTAGGGCGCGCCTACTACGAGCAGTACTTC. It yields the protein CASSLGRAYYEQYF.

V and J are TRBV27 and TRBJ2-7, with D unclear. The CDR3 loop spans 12 amino acids. In germline, CDR1 is MNHEY, CDR2 SMNVEV (reference sequence). Between the trimmed V and J ends, which lost 1 base and 6 bases, there was a span of 7 bases. For the CDR3, the DNA is TGTGCCAGCAGTTTATTCGGTGCCGAGCAGTACTTC. Translated, it gives CASSLFGAEQYF.

The chain recombines TRBV7-8 with TRBJ2-5; 7 nucleotides align to TRBD2. There are 15 residues in the CDR3. Germline V gene sequence: CDR1 SGHVS, CDR2 FQNEAQ. V shed 1 base, J shed 4 bases, and the junction held 6 bases outside the gene matches. The CDR3 here is CASSLGGGDGETQYF. The CDR3 DNA reads TGTGCCAGCAGCTTAGGTGGGGGGGATGGAGAGACCCAGTACTTC.